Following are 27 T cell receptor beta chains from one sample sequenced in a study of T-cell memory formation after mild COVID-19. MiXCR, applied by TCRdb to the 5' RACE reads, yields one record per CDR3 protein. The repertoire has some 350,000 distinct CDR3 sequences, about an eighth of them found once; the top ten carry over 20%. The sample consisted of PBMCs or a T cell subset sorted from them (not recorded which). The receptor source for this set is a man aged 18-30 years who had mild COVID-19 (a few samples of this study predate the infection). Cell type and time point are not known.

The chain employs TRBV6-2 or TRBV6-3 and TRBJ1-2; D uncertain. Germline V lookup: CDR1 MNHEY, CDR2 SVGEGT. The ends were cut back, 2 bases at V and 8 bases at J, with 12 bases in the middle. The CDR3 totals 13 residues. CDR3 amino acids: CASSYEGMSGYTF. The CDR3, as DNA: TGTGCCAGCAGTTACGAAGGGATGAGCGGCTACACCTTC.

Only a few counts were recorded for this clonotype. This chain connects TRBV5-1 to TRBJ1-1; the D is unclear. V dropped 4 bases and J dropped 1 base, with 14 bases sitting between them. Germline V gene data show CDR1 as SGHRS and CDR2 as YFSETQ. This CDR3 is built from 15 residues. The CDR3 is CASSATARPNTEAFF. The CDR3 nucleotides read TGCGCCAGCAGCGCGACCGCACGCCCGAACACTGAAGCTTTCTTT. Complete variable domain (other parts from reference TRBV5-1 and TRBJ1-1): KAGVTQTPRYLIKTRGQQVTLSCSPISGHRSVSWYQQTPGQGLQFLFEYFSETQRNKGNFPGRFSGRQFSNSRSEMNVSTLELGDSALYLCASSATARPNTEAFFGQGTRLTVV.

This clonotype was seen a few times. The CDR3 coding sequence is TGTGCCAGCAGCCGTTGGGGCGGGGAGCTGTTTTTT. Encoded protein: CASSRWGGELFF. The J gene is TRBJ2-2, the V gene TRBV27; D gene ambiguous. The germline V gene has CDR1 MNHEY and CDR2 SMNVEV (reference sequence). The CDR3 totals 12 residues. V dropped 6 bases and J dropped 7 bases, with 9 bases sitting between them.

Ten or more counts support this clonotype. In DNA, the CDR3 is TGTGCCAGCAGTTTAGGCCAGGGTCGAGGAAGTCAGCCCCAGCATTTT. This codes for CASSLGQGRGSQPQHF. The rearrangement links TRBV12-3 or TRBV12-4 to TRBJ1-5, with D possibly matching TRBD1 (5 bases). CDR3 size: 16 residues. Trimming pared 1 base from V and 6 bases from J, leaving 16 bases between.

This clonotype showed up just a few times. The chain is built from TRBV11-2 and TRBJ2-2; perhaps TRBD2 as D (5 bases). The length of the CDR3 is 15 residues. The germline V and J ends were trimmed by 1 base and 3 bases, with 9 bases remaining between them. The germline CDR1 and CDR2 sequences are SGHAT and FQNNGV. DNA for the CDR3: TGTGCCAGCAGCTTAGCGCCTAGCTACACCGGGGAGCTGTTTTTT. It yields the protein CASSLAPSYTGELFF.

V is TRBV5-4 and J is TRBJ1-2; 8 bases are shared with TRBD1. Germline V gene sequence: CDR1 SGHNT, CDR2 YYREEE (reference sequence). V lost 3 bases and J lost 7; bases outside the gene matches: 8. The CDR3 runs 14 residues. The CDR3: CASSSQQGEGGYTF. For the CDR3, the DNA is TGTGCCAGCAGCTCACAACAGGGGGAGGGTGGCTACACCTTC.

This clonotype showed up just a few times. DNA of the CDR3: TGCAGTGCTAGAGCCCAGGGTCACCAGCCCCAGCATTTT. Translating it yields CSARAQGHQPQHF. The V call is TRBV20-1, the J call TRBJ1-5, with D possibly TRBD1 on 5 matching bases. Per germline, CDR1 DFQATT and CDR2 SNEGSKA (reference sequence). This CDR3 is built from 13 residues. The V end was cut by 1 base, the J end by 7 bases, with 11 bases between.

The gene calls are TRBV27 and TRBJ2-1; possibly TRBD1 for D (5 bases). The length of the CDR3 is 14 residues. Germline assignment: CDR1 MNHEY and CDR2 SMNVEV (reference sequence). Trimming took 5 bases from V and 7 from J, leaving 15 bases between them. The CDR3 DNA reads TGTGCCAGCAGTCCGAATACTCAGGGAAATGAGCAGTTCTTC. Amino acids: CASSPNTQGNEQFF.

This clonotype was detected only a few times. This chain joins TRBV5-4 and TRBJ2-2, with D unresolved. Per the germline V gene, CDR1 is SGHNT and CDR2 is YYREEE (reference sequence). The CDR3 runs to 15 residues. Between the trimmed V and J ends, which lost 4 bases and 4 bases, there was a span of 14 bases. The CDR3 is CASSPDPRSTGELFF. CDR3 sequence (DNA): TGTGCCAGCAGCCCGGACCCCAGGAGCACCGGGGAGCTGTTTTTT.

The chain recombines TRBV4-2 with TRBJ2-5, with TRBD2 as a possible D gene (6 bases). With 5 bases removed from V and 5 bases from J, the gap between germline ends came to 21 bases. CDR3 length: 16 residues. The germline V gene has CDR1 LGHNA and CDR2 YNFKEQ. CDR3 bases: TGTGCCAGCAGCACCGGCCGGGGCGGGGCCGATGAGACCCAGTACTTC. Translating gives CASSTGRGGADETQYF.

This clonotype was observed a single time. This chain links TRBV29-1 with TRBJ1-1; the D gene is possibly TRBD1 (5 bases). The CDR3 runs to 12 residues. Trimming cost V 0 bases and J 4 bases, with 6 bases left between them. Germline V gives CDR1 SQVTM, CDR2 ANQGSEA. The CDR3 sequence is CSVEEGLTEAFF. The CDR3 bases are TGCAGCGTTGAAGAGGGGCTCACTGAAGCTTTCTTT.

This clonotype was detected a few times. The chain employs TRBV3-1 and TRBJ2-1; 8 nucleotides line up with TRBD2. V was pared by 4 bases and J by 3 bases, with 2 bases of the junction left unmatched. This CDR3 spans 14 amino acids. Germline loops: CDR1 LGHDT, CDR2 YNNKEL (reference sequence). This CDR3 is CASSLAGNYNEQFF. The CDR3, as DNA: TGTGCCAGCAGCCTAGCGGGGAACTACAATGAGCAGTTCTTC.

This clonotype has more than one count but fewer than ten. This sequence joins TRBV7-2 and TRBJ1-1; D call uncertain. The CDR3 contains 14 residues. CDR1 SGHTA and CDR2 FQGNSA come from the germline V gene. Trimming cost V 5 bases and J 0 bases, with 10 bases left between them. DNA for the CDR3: TGTGCCAGCAGCCCCATGGGAATGAACACTGAAGCTTTCTTT. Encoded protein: CASSPMGMNTEAFF.

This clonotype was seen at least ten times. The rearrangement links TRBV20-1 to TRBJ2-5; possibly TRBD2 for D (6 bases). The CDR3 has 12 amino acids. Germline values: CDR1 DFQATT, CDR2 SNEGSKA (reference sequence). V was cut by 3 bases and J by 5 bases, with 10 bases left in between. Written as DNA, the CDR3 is TGCAGTGCTAGTGGGACTCTGGAGACCCAGTACTTC. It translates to CSASGTLETQYF.

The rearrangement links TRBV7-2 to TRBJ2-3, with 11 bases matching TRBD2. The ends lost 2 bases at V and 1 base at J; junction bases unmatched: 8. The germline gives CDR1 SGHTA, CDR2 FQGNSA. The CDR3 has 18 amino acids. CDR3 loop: CASSLSASGGLGTDTQYF. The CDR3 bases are TGTGCCAGCAGCTTAAGTGCTAGCGGGGGGCTCGGCACAGATACGCAGTATTTT.

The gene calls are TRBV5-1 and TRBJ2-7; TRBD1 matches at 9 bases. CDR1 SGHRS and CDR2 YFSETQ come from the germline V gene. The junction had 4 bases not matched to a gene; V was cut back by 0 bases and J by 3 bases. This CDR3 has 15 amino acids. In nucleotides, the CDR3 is TGCGCCAGCAGCTTGGGAACGGGACAGGGCTACGAGCAGTACTTC. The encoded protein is CASSLGTGQGYEQYF. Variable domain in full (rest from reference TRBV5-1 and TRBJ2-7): KAGVTQTPRYLIKTRGQQVTLSCSPISGHRSVSWYQQTPGQGLQFLFEYFSETQRNKGNFPGRFSGRQFSNSRSEMNVSTLELGDSALYLCASSLGTGQGYEQYFGPGTRLTVT.

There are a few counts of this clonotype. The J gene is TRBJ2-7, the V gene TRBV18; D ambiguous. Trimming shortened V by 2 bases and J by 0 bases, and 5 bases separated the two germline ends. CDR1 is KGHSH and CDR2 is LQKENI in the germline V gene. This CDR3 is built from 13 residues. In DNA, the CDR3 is TGTGCCAGCTCACCAAGAAGCTCCTACGAGCAGTACGTC. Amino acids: CASSPRSSYEQYV.

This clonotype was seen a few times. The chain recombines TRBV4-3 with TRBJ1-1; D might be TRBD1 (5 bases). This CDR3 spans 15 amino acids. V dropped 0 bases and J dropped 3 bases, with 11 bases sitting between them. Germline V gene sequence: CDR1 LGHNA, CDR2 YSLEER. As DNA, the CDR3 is TGCGCCAGCAGCCAAGATGGCAGGGTCGACACTGAAGCTTTCTTT. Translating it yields CASSQDGRVDTEAFF.

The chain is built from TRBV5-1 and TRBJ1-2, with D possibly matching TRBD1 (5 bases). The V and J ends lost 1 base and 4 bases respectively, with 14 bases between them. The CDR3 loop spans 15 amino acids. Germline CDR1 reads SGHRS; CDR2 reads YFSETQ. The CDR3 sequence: CASSLQGSDGYGYTF. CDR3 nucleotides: TGCGCCAGCAGCTTGCAGGGAAGTGACGGCTATGGCTACACCTTC.

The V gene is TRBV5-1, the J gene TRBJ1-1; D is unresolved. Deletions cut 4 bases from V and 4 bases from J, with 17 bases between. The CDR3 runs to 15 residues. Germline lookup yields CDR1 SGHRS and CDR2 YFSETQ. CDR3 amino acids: CASSPNPGSFTEAFF. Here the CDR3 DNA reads TGCGCCAGCAGCCCTAACCCAGGCAGTTTCACTGAAGCTTTCTTT.

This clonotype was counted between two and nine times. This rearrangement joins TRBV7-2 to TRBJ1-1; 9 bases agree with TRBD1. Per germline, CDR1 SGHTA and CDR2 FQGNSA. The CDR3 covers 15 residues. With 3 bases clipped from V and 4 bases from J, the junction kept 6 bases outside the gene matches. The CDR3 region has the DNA TGTGCCAGCAGCTTTGGGGGACAGGGATTCACTGAAGCTTTCTTT. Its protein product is CASSFGGQGFTEAFF.

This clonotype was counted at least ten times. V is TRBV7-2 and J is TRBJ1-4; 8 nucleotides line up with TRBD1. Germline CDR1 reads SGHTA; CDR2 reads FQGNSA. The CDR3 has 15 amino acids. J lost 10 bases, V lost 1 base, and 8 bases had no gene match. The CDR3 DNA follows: TGTGCCAGCAGCTTAGAGGCAGGGGGCATCGGAAAACTGTTTTTT. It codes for CASSLEAGGIGKLFF.

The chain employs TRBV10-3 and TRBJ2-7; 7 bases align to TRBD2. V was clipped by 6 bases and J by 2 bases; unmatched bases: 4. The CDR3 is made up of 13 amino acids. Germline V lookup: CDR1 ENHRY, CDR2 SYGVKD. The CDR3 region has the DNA TGTGCCATCAGATCCGGGGGGACCTACGAGCAGTACTTC. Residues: CAIRSGGTYEQYF.

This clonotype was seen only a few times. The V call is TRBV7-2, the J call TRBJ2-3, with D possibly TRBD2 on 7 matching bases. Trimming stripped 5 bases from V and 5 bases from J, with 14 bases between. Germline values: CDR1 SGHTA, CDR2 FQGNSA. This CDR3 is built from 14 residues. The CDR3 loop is CASSTGGAEDTQYF. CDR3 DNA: TGTGCCAGCAGCACTGGGGGGGCCGAAGATACGCAGTATTTT.

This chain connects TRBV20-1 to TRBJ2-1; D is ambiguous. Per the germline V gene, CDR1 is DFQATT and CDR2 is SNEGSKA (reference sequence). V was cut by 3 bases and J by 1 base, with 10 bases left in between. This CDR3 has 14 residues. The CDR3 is CSASSGPSYNEQFF. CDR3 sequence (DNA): TGCAGTGCTAGCTCCGGGCCTTCCTACAATGAGCAGTTCTTC.

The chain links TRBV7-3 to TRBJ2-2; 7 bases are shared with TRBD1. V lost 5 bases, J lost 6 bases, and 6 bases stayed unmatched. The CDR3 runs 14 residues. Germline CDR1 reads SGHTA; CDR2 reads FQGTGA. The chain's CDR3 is CASSQTGAPGELFF. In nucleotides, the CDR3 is TGTGCCAGCAGCCAAACAGGGGCGCCCGGGGAGCTGTTTTTT.

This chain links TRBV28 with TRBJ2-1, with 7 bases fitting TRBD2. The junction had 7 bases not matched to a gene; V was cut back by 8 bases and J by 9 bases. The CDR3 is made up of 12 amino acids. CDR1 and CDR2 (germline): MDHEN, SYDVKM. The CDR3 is CASRPGGTEQFF. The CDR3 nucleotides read TGTGCCAGCCGCCCCGGGGGGACTGAGCAGTTCTTC. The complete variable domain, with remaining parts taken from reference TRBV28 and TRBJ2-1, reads DVKVTQSSRYLVKRTGEKVFLECVQDMDHENMFWYRQDPGLGLRLIYFSYDVKMKEKGDIPEGYSVSREKKERFSLILESASTNQTSMYLCASRPGGTEQFFGPGTRLTVL.